One and the same sample provided the 29 T cell receptor beta chains below, sequenced in a study of prognosis after radiotherapy for stage I lung cancer. Genomic DNA served as the source from which two-round multiplex PCR generated TCR beta CDR3 amplicons. Gene-specific TRBV and TRBJ primers were used in PCR round one. TCRdb reanalysed the multiplex PCR reads using MiXCR and keeps one entry per CDR3 protein. Of 9,500 to 12,000 distinct CDR3 sequences listed, roughly a third are singletons. Specimen: PBMCs, collected before or after stereotactic body radiation therapy (not recorded which). Receptors originate from a donor over 45 with non-small cell lung cancer.

This clonotype showed up many times. The chain links TRBV20-1 to TRBJ2-7; 7 bases line up with TRBD2. The CDR3 runs 14 residues. V was clipped by 3 bases and J by 3 bases; unmatched bases: 8. Germline V gives CDR1 DFQATT, CDR2 SNEGSKA (reference sequence). CDR3 in amino acids: CSASGLAAIYEQYF. For the CDR3, the DNA is TGCAGTGCTAGTGGGCTAGCGGCAATCTACGAGCAGTACTTC.

V and J are TRBV5-1 and TRBJ2-3; D is unclear. CDR1 is SGHRS and CDR2 is YFSETQ in the germline V gene. V lost 3 bases and J 1 base, leaving 9 bases between the germline ends. The length of the CDR3 is 14 residues. This CDR3 reads CASSWLEGTDTQYF. In nucleotides, the CDR3 is TGCGCCAGCAGCTGGCTAGAGGGCACAGATACGCAGTATTTT. The whole variable domain, remainder taken from reference TRBV5-1 and TRBJ2-3, is KAGVTQTPRYLIKTRGQQVTLSCSPISGHRSVSWYQQTPGQGLQFLFEYFSETQRNKGNFPGRFSGRQFSNSRSEMNVSTLELGDSALYLCASSWLEGTDTQYFGPGTRLTVL.

This clonotype has ten or more counts. The chain is built from TRBV7-2 and TRBJ1-4; a weak D match, TRBD1 (5 bases). The CDR3 sequence is 19 residues long. Looked up from germline, CDR1 is SGHTA and CDR2 is FQGNSA. The V end was cut by 0 bases, the J end by 0 bases, with 17 bases between. In DNA, the CDR3 is TGTGCCAGCAGCTTAGCTTCCTGGGACGGAGACCCAACTAATGAAAAACTGTTTTTT. It yields the protein CASSLASWDGDPTNEKLFF.

V usage is TRBV28 and J usage is TRBJ2-5; 7 nucleotides align to TRBD2. With V trimmed by 8 bases and J by 3 bases, 6 bases remained unmatched. The germline CDR1 and CDR2 sequences are MDHEN and SYDVKM. This CDR3 contains 13 residues. For the CDR3, the DNA is TGTGCCAGCGGGGGGGGACGGAAAGAGACCCAGTACTTC. This sequence encodes CASGGGRKETQYF. Combining the CDR3 with reference TRBV28 and TRBJ2-5 gives the whole variable domain DVKVTQSSRYLVKRTGEKVFLECVQDMDHENMFWYRQDPGLGLRLIYFSYDVKMKEKGDIPEGYSVSREKKERFSLILESASTNQTSMYLCASGGGRKETQYFGPGTRLLVL.

This clonotype was counted at least ten times. The chain employs TRBV7-9 and TRBJ2-1; perhaps D is TRBD1 or TRBD2 (5 bases each). The ends were cut back, 5 bases at V and 5 bases at J, with 16 bases in the middle. There are 15 residues in the CDR3. Germline V gene data show CDR1 as SEHNR and CDR2 as FQNEAQ (reference sequence). CDR3 nucleotides: TGTGCCAGCAGCCCCGGGACCATTCTCGACAATGAGCAGTTCTTC. The encoded protein is CASSPGTILDNEQFF.

This clonotype was counted at least ten times. The chain is built from TRBV7-3 and TRBJ2-5, with 8 bases that match TRBD2. The germline gives CDR1 SGHTA, CDR2 FQGTGA. The CDR3 is 16 amino acids. Germline trimming cut 0 bases from V and 7 bases from J; bases unmatched to any gene: 10. This CDR3 is CASSLTVAGSGATQYF. The CDR3 coding sequence is TGTGCCAGCAGCTTAACTGTAGCGGGGTCAGGGGCGACCCAGTACTTC. The whole variable domain, filled in from reference TRBV7-3 and TRBJ2-5, reads GAGVSQTPSNKVTEKGKYVELRCDPISGHTALYWYRQSLGQGPEFLIYFQGTGAADDSGLPNDRFFAVRPEGSVSTLKIQRTERGDSAVYLCASSLTVAGSGATQYFGPGTRLLVL.

This clonotype was counted at least ten times. The chain joins TRBV24-1 to TRBJ1-2, with D maybe TRBD1 (5 bases). The V end was cut by 3 bases, the J end by 11 bases, with 9 bases between. CDR3 length equals 11 residues. Germline lookup yields CDR1 KGHDR and CDR2 SFDVKD. CDR3 bases: TGTGCCACCAGTGATACGGAGGGGTACACCTTC. This codes for CATSDTEGYTF.

This clonotype was counted many times. The chain couples TRBV29-1 to TRBJ2-1; TRBD2 matches at 10 bases. The CDR3 is 18 amino acids. V shed 3 bases, J shed 1 base, and the junction held 12 bases outside the gene matches. CDR1 and CDR2 (germline): SQVTM, ANQGSEA. The CDR3 loop is CSVDCRLAGVVSYNEQFF. Written as DNA, the CDR3 is TGCAGCGTTGACTGTCGGCTAGCGGGAGTGGTATCCTACAATGAGCAGTTCTTC.

The chain combines TRBV4-1 with TRBJ2-7, with 7 positions matching TRBD1. The CDR3 sequence is 15 residues long. Looked up from germline, CDR1 is MGHRA and CDR2 is YSYEKL. DNA for the CDR3: TGCACCATCAGCCCCGGGACAGCGGATAGGTACGAGCAGTACGTC. Translation gives CTISPGTADRYEQYV.

By sample share, this clonotype is medium-sized. The CDR3 DNA is TGTGCCAGCACCTCCCTGGGAGGGAAATATGACAATGAGCAGTTCTTC. Its translation: CASTSLGGKYDNEQFF. The chain has TRBV28 and TRBJ2-1; 7 positions match TRBD2. V trimming: 7 bases; J trimming: 5 bases; junction bases outside the gene matches: 14. Germline V gene data show CDR1 as MDHEN and CDR2 as SYDVKM. This CDR3 contains 16 residues.

The CDR3 spells CARGDKGLGYTF. CDR3 in DNA: TGTGCCAGGGGGGACAAAGGGCTTGGCTACACCTTC. V gene TRBV28 combines with J gene TRBJ1-2, with D possibly being TRBD1 (6 bases). This CDR3 region has 12 residues. The ends were cut back, 9 bases at V and 7 bases at J, with 15 bases in the middle. CDR1 and CDR2 from the germline V gene are MDHEN and SYDVKM.

Regarding this clonotype: A far larger clone differs by one base, so this is likely a read error. The rearrangement joins TRBV6-8 to TRBJ2-3, with TRBD1 identical over 8 bases. CDR1 and CDR2 (germline): MNHGY, SAAAGT. The CDR3 is made up of 14 amino acids. The V gene end was trimmed by 6 bases and the J gene end by 5 bases; junction bases not matched to a gene: 7. CDR3 residues: CASRRQGRLDTQYF. The CDR3 DNA is TGTGCCAGCAGGCGACAGGGGCGATTAGATACGCAGTATTTT.

In the case of this clonotype: A much larger clone lies a single base off, so this may be a read error. CDR3 loop: CVSQGTFAETQYF. CDR3 sequence (DNA): TGTGTCAGCCAGGGGACATTCGCAGAGACCCAGTACTTC. V and J are TRBV7-9 and TRBJ2-5, with D perhaps TRBD1 (6 bases). The CDR3 runs 13 residues. Looked up from germline, CDR1 is SEHNR and CDR2 is FQNEAQ (reference sequence).

The sample holds many counts of this clonotype. The CDR3 sequence: CASSSNPYISSGNTIYF. CDR3 sequence (DNA): TGTGCCAGCAGTTCCAATCCATATATCAGTTCTGGAAACACCATATATTTT. V gene TRBV6-5 combines with J gene TRBJ1-3; no clear D gene. This CDR3 region has 17 residues. V was shortened by 4 bases and J by 1 base, with 17 bases between the two germline ends. Germline lookup yields CDR1 MNHEY and CDR2 SVGAGI.

This clonotype was seen a single time. A far larger clone is off by one base, so a read error is likely. The J gene is TRBJ1-4, the V gene TRBV27, with 12 bases matching TRBD1. V dropped 5 bases and J dropped 8; count of bases not matched to a gene: 9. This CDR3 region has 16 residues. Germline CDR1 MNHEY, CDR2 SMNVEV (reference sequence). The CDR3: CASSDGTGGLGEKLFF. The CDR3 DNA follows: TGTGCCAGCAGTGACGGGACAGGGGGCTTAGGGGAAAAACTGTTTTTT.

Note on this clonotype: A far larger clone is just one base off, so this is likely a read error. The rearrangement joins TRBV28 to TRBJ2-1; 15 bases align to TRBD2. CDR1 is MDHEN, CDR2 SYDVKM, per germline. This CDR3 region has 18 residues. Trimming took 3 bases from V and 10 from J; bases not matched to a gene: 13. The CDR3 DNA reads TGTGCCAGCAGTTTTGGGACTAGCGGGAGGTACAACTCCTACGAGCAGTTCTTC. This translates into CASSFGTSGRYNSYEQFF.

This clonotype has at least ten counts. As DNA, the CDR3 is TGTGCCAGCAGACCTCAATTCTCCTACAATGAGCAGTTCTTC. This encodes CASRPQFSYNEQFF. The chain uses TRBV6-1 and TRBJ2-1; D gene uncertain. This CDR3 has 14 amino acids. Trimming took off 6 bases at V and 0 bases at J, with 9 bases between the two ends. In germline, CDR1 is MNHNS, CDR2 SASEGT.

This clonotype is medium-sized within its sample. The genes are TRBV28 and TRBJ2-7, with a tentative D call TRBD2 (6 bases). Germline-derived CDR1 and CDR2 are MDHEN and SYDVKM. This CDR3 has 17 amino acids. The V and J ends lost 5 bases and 3 bases respectively, with 23 bases between them. CDR3 sequence reads: CASSAVRIGSMGYEQYF. For the CDR3, the DNA is TGTGCCAGCAGTGCGGTACGGATCGGGAGCATGGGCTACGAGCAGTACTTC. Full variable domain (outside the CDR3, taken from reference TRBV28 and TRBJ2-7): DVKVTQSSRYLVKRTGEKVFLECVQDMDHENMFWYRQDPGLGLRLIYFSYDVKMKEKGDIPEGYSVSREKKERFSLILESASTNQTSMYLCASSAVRIGSMGYEQYFGPGTRLTVT.

This clonotype was seen many times. The genes are TRBV30 and TRBJ2-5; a weak D match, TRBD1 (6 bases). The CDR3 runs 15 residues. Germline V gives CDR1 GTSNPN, CDR2 SVGIG (reference sequence). Trimming shortened V by 1 base and J by 5 bases, and 17 bases separated the two germline ends. The CDR3 loop reads CAWSALRGMMETQYF. DNA for the CDR3: TGTGCCTGGAGTGCCCTCAGGGGCATGATGGAGACCCAGTACTTC.

In regard to this clonotype: A far larger clone is only one base removed, so a read error is likely. The chain carries TRBV2 and TRBJ2-3, with D possibly being TRBD2 (5 bases). Germline V gives CDR1 SNHLY, CDR2 FYNNEI. Trimming cost V 10 bases and J 5 bases, with 25 bases left between them. The CDR3 loop spans 16 amino acids. The CDR3 region is CAIRLRGRGRQDTQYF. DNA for the CDR3: TGTGCCATCAGATTACGAGGCCGGGGAAGGCAAGATACGCAGTATTTT.

Comment on this clonotype: An end of the junction differs from the germline gene, which may be a read error. This rearrangement joins TRBV30 to TRBJ2-3; the D gene could be TRBD1 or TRBD2 (6 bases each). Germline assignment: CDR1 GTSNPN and CDR2 SVGIG (reference sequence). This CDR3 comprises 17 residues. CDR3 nucleotides: TGTGCCTGGAGTGTATCGAGGGGAGGACAGTGCACAGATATGCAGTATTTT. As protein: CAWSVSRGGQCTDMQYF.

This clonotype was seen ten or more times. J is TRBJ2-5 and V is TRBV27; 9 bases are shared with TRBD1. Germline values: CDR1 MNHEY, CDR2 SMNVEV (reference sequence). V lost 2 bases to trimming and J lost 5 bases; unmatched junction nucleotides: 6. The CDR3 runs to 15 residues. The CDR3 nucleotides read TGTGCCAGCAGTTTAAGGGACAGGGATAAGGAGACCCAGTACTTC. Translating it yields CASSLRDRDKETQYF.

The chain joins TRBV2 to TRBJ2-1; no reliable D call. The CDR3 totals 11 residues. Per germline, CDR1 SNHLY and CDR2 FYNNEI. V lost 8 bases, J lost 2 bases, and 4 bases lay in between. The CDR3 loop is CASDTYNEQFF. CDR3 nucleotide sequence: TGTGCCAGCGACACCTACAATGAGCAGTTCTTC.

The V and J genes are TRBV4-2 and TRBJ1-6; D uncertain. Per the germline V gene, CDR1 is LGHNA and CDR2 is YNFKEQ. CDR3 length: 17 residues. V was cut by 0 bases and J by 6 bases, with 15 bases left in between. CDR3 in amino acids: CASSQESPGFGNSPLHF. As DNA, the CDR3 is TGTGCCAGCAGCCAAGAATCTCCGGGTTTCGGTAATTCACCCCTCCACTTT.

The genes are TRBV6-1 and TRBJ2-7; 9 bases map to TRBD1. The CDR3 has 16 residues. Germline values: CDR1 MNHNS, CDR2 SASEGT. Trimming removed 5 bases from V and 2 bases from J; junction bases left unmatched: 10. CDR3 sequence (DNA): TGTGCCAGCAGTCACACCACGGGACAGGGACCCTACGAGCAGTACTTC. Translated: CASSHTTGQGPYEQYF.

This clonotype was observed once. Possible read error: a much larger clone is one base away. This sequence joins TRBV6-8 and TRBJ1-5, with 7 bases matching TRBD1. This CDR3 contains 15 residues. V lost 8 bases to trimming and J lost 5 bases; unmatched junction nucleotides: 12. Germline V gene data show CDR1 as MNHGY and CDR2 as SAAAGT. The CDR3 DNA reads TGTGCCAGCCGCCGAACGAGGGGGCGGGATCAGCCCCAGCATTTT. Protein: CASRRTRGRDQPQHF.

This clonotype was seen many times. The rearrangement uses TRBV19 and TRBJ2-2; TRBD2 matches at 7 bases. Looked up from germline, CDR1 is LNHDA and CDR2 is SQIVND (reference sequence). V lost 8 bases to trimming and J lost 1 base; unmatched junction nucleotides: 1. This CDR3 has 13 amino acids. The CDR3 DNA reads as TGTGCCAGTTCTAGCGGGAACACCGGGGAGCTGTTTTTT. Its translation is CASSSGNTGELFF.

Many counts were recorded for this clonotype. The rearrangement links TRBV28 to TRBJ1-2; a possible D gene is TRBD1 (6 bases). CDR3 length: 14 residues. V was cut by 5 bases and J by 8 bases, with 18 bases left in between. Germline V gives CDR1 MDHEN, CDR2 SYDVKM. CDR3 residues: CASSILQGGRGYTF. CDR3 DNA: TGTGCCAGCAGTATTCTACAGGGCGGTCGAGGCTACACCTTC.

The chain has TRBV11-3 and TRBJ2-1; D is ambiguous. V was trimmed by 5 bases and J by 9 bases, leaving 8 bases between them. There are 11 residues in the CDR3. Germline V gene sequence: CDR1 SGHNT, CDR2 YENEEA. CDR3 in amino acids: CASSLTAEQFF. CDR3 coding DNA: TGTGCCAGCAGCCTAACCGCTGAGCAGTTCTTC. Full variable domain (remainder filled in from reference TRBV11-3 and TRBJ2-1): EAGVVQSPRYKIIEKKQPVAFWCNPISGHNTLYWYLQNLGQGPELLIRYENEEAVDDSQLPKDRFSAERLKGVDSTLKIQPAELGDSAVYLCASSLTAEQFFGPGTRLTVL.